This TCR beta chain was found in a study of blood T cells in healthy people across ages. Whole-study results and caveats: Whereas aged donors had fewer naive CD4+ cells, long-lived donors had more of them and higher diversity. Donor CMV status, an unknown factor, possibly confounded changes in expanded clonotypes. Per million T cells, the diversity of TCR beta decreased roughly linearly as age advanced.

The germline CDR1 and CDR2 sequences are MNHNY and SVGAGI (reference sequence). The CDR3 loop spans 15 amino acids. V dropped 5 bases and J dropped 2 bases, with 16 bases sitting between them. This clonotype has a count of ten or more. No antigen is known for it. With a J-beta primer mix and a sample-barcoded 5' primer, a second PCR ran roughly 6 to 11 cycles. MiXCR, run by TCRdb on the 5' RACE reads, gives a single entry per CDR3 protein. The data show 700,000 to 900,000 distinct CDR3 sequences, with 53% seen just once and 40% to 50% held by the top ten. Sample: blood. This chain uses TRBV6-6 with TRBJ2-7; D call uncertain. The clonotype comes from a man older than 75 in good health. CDR3 sequence: CASSDPMDAAYEQYF. CDR3 DNA: TGTGCCAGCAGTGATCCTATGGACGCGGCCTACGAGCAGTACTTC.